Each of the 18 T cell receptor beta chains below was sequenced from the same sample in a study of cytomegalovirus exposure and HLA in healthy donors. With 60 Vbeta and 13 Jbeta primers, the PCR was carried out. Measured with immunoSEQ multiplex PCR; TCRdb has only the in-frame clones, and not every one. The sample includes about 130,000 clones, 75% to 85% of them seen just once. Sequencing was done on a sample of PBMCs. The receptors derive from a girl between 2 and 10 years old in good health and CMV-seronegative.

This chain joins TRBV7-2 and TRBJ2-7, with 9 positions matching TRBD2. Germline trimming cut 1 base from V and 9 bases from J; bases unmatched to any gene: 22. This CDR3 has 19 residues. Germline V lookup: CDR1 SGHTA, CDR2 FQGNSA. The CDR3 region is CASSLGASGDPPRSLGQYF. CDR3 nucleotide sequence: TGTGCCAGCAGCTTAGGGGCTAGCGGGGACCCCCCCCGAAGTCTCGGGCAGTACTTC.

The rearrangement joins TRBV6-6 to TRBJ2-6; tentative D call: TRBD1 (6 bases). Between the trimmed V and J ends, which lost 6 bases and 0 bases, there was a span of 9 bases. The CDR3 length is 15 residues. Germline CDR1 MNHNY, CDR2 SVGAGI (reference sequence). CDR3 in DNA: TGTGCCAGCAGATCGACAGGCTCTGGGGCCAACGTCCTGACTTTC. The encoded protein is CASRSTGSGANVLTF.

The rearrangement links TRBV7-9 to TRBJ1-1, with 7 bases that match TRBD1. The CDR3 sequence is 14 residues long. Germline V gene sequence: CDR1 SEHNR, CDR2 FQNEAQ (reference sequence). Trimming took 1 base from V and 1 from J; bases not matched to a gene: 0. This CDR3 is CASSLDRGNTEAFF. In DNA form, the CDR3 reads TGTGCCAGCAGCTTAGACAGGGGGAACACTGAAGCTTTCTTT.

The count of this clone is one. V gene TRBV10-1 combines with J gene TRBJ1-1, with 9 bases that match TRBD1. CDR3 length: 17 residues. Germline assignment: CDR1 WNHNN and CDR2 SYGVQD (reference sequence). V lost 3 bases to trimming and J lost 5 bases; unmatched junction nucleotides: 13. CDR3 region: CASSDGEPGQGETEAFF. The CDR3, as DNA: TGCGCCAGCAGTGATGGGGAACCGGGACAGGGAGAAACTGAAGCTTTCTTT.

The chain recombines TRBV9 with TRBJ1-3; a weak D match, TRBD1 (6 bases). The CDR3 has 14 amino acids. Germline V gene lookup returns CDR1 SGDLS and CDR2 YYNGEE. V gave up 3 bases and J gave up 4 bases, with 11 bases separating them. This CDR3 reads CASSADREGNTIYF. The CDR3 DNA is TGTGCCAGCAGCGCGGACAGAGAGGGAAACACCATATATTTT.

This chain joins TRBV29-1 and TRBJ2-7; 9 nucleotides agree with TRBD2. Germline V lookup: CDR1 SQVTM, CDR2 ANQGSEA. This CDR3 spans 16 amino acids. With V trimmed by 4 bases and J by 4 bases, 14 bases remained unmatched. The CDR3 bases are TGCAGCGTTGCCCGGGGCCAGCGGGAGGCGGGTTACGAGCAGTACTTC. Encoded protein: CSVARGQREAGYEQYF.

The chain is built from TRBV5-4 and TRBJ1-2; tentative D call: TRBD1 (5 bases). Germline CDR1 SGHNT, CDR2 YYREEE (reference sequence). Trimming took off 3 bases at V and 1 base at J, with 10 bases between the two ends. The CDR3 loop spans 14 amino acids. For the CDR3, the DNA is TGTGCCAGCAGCTCAGGGCTTGTTAACTATGGCTACACCTTC. Protein sequence: CASSSGLVNYGYTF.

The chain employs TRBV5-4 and TRBJ2-3; the D is unclear. The CDR3 is made up of 14 amino acids. Germline loops: CDR1 SGHNT, CDR2 YYREEE (reference sequence). Trimming took 3 bases from V and 2 from J, leaving 10 bases between them. The CDR3 bases are TGTGCCAGCAGCTCCTTGGCCAACACAGATACGCAGTATTTT. Residues: CASSSLANTDTQYF.

The V call is TRBV13, the J call TRBJ2-5, with D possibly TRBD1 on 6 matching bases. Germline V gene lookup returns CDR1 PRHDT and CDR2 FYEKMQ (reference sequence). The CDR3 runs 16 residues. Trimming took off 5 bases at V and 4 bases at J, with 20 bases between the two ends. The chain's CDR3 is CASSVVTGKRGETQYF. As DNA, the CDR3 is TGTGCCAGCAGCGTCGTGACAGGAAAAAGGGGAGAGACCCAGTACTTC.

The chain combines TRBV6-5 with TRBJ1-2, with 9 positions matching TRBD1. This CDR3 has 14 amino acids. Germline CDR1 is MNHEY and CDR2 is SVGAGI. Trimming removed 7 bases from V and 8 bases from J; junction bases left unmatched: 11. The CDR3 bases are TGTGCCAGCACAGGGGACAGGGTGCGGGGAGGCTACACCTTC. This codes for CASTGDRVRGGYTF.

This clone was recorded only once. V gene TRBV18 combines with J gene TRBJ1-5; D is unclear. Germline CDR1 reads KGHSH; CDR2 reads LQKENI. CDR3 length: 16 amino acids. Trimming stripped 6 bases from V and 0 bases from J, with 15 bases between. Here the CDR3 reads CASSLRHLDSNQPQHF. The CDR3 bases are TGTGCCAGCTCCCTCAGACACTTAGATAGCAATCAGCCCCAGCATTTT.

The chain is built from TRBV7-9 and TRBJ2-2, with a possible D match to TRBD1 (6 bases). V was shortened by 5 bases and J by 5 bases, with 12 bases between the two germline ends. Per germline, CDR1 SEHNR and CDR2 FQNEAQ (reference sequence). The CDR3 extends over 14 amino acids. The CDR3 reads CASSPQGKTGELFF. In nucleotides, the CDR3 is TGTGCCAGCAGCCCACAGGGTAAAACCGGGGAGCTGTTTTTT.

In DNA form, the CDR3 reads TGTGCCAGCAGCCACCGGGAATGGGTCTACGAGCAGTACTTC. Its translation is CASSHREWVYEQYF. This chain uses TRBV14 with TRBJ2-7, with D perhaps matching TRBD2 (5 bases). The V and J ends lost 3 bases and 3 bases respectively, with 12 bases between them. Germline V CDR1 and CDR2: SGHDN, FVKESK. The CDR3 is made up of 14 amino acids.

This sequence joins TRBV6-5 and TRBJ2-7; 9 bases agree with TRBD1. Germline V CDR1 and CDR2: MNHEY, SVGAGI. The CDR3 is made up of 14 amino acids. V lost 6 bases, J lost 4 bases, and 7 bases stayed unmatched. The CDR3 sequence: CASRTDRGAYEQYF. The CDR3 DNA follows: TGTGCCAGCAGAACGGACAGGGGTGCGTACGAGCAGTACTTC.

This clone has only one observation. This chain uses TRBV30 with TRBJ1-2, with TRBD1 matching over 7 bases. Germline CDR1 and CDR2: GTSNPN and SVGIG (reference sequence). The CDR3 extends over 16 amino acids. V lost 2 bases and J lost 5; bases outside the gene matches: 14. CDR3 bases: TGTGCCTGGAGTCCATCACACCACAGGGGTCTTTATGGCTACACCTTC. Translated, it gives CAWSPSHHRGLYGYTF.

CDR3 sequence reads: CASRTPGQEREYF. As DNA, the CDR3 is TGTGCCAGTAGGACCCCGGGACAGGAGAGAGAGTACTTC. The rearrangement uses TRBV19 and TRBJ2-5; 8 bases map to TRBD1. The CDR3 extends over 13 amino acids. V dropped 6 bases and J dropped 12; count of bases not matched to a gene: 12. The germline gives CDR1 LNHDA, CDR2 SQIVND (reference sequence).

The rearrangement joins TRBV9 to TRBJ1-3; no reliable D call. Germline V CDR1 and CDR2: SGDLS, YYNGEE. CDR3 length: 13 residues. The V end lost 4 bases, the J end lost 2 bases, and 7 bases lay between the germline ends. Written as DNA, the CDR3 is TGTGCCAGCAGCCCAGAGGCTGGAAACACCATATATTTT. Translated: CASSPEAGNTIYF.

The gene calls are TRBV27 and TRBJ1-6; TRBD1 matches at 8 bases. The germline V gene encodes CDR1 MNHEY and CDR2 SMNVEV (reference sequence). V trimming: 2 bases; J trimming: 10 bases; junction bases outside the gene matches: 7. The length of the CDR3 is 15 residues. CDR3 sequence (DNA): TGTGCCAGCAGTTTAGGACAGGGTTATCGATCACCCCTCCACTTT. It translates to CASSLGQGYRSPLHF.